The subject of this entry is one T cell receptor (beta chain). The germline gives CDR1 MNHEY, CDR2 SMNVEV (reference sequence). V lost 3 bases, J lost 0 bases, and 9 bases lay in between. The CDR3 totals 14 residues. Enrolled during active infection, Seattle patients were then followed longitudinally. Methods used by the authors: Amplification of reference gene primers was used by the study to estimate nucleated cell counts. TCRdb keeps only in-frame clones here, not all; method: immunoSEQ multiplex PCR. Clone size and the V and J calls come from that table; the DNA yielded D and trimming. This table has around 290,000 clones, 75% to 90% appearing once. This sample stems from a study of blood T cell repertoires in COVID-19. The overall study: COVID-19 samples from acute and convalescent phases originated in the United States, Italy and Spain. PBMCs, B-cell-depleted T cells, or T cells were the source of the cDNA or gDNA that made up the material.

This clonotype was obtained from a woman between 65 and 79 years old with COVID-19, enrolled during active disease. The material sequenced was peripheral blood. The chain joins TRBV27 to TRBJ2-7; D unclear. For the CDR3, the DNA is TGTGCCAGCAGTTTCTCTGACAACTCCTACGAGCAGTACTTC. Translation: CASSFSDNSYEQYF.